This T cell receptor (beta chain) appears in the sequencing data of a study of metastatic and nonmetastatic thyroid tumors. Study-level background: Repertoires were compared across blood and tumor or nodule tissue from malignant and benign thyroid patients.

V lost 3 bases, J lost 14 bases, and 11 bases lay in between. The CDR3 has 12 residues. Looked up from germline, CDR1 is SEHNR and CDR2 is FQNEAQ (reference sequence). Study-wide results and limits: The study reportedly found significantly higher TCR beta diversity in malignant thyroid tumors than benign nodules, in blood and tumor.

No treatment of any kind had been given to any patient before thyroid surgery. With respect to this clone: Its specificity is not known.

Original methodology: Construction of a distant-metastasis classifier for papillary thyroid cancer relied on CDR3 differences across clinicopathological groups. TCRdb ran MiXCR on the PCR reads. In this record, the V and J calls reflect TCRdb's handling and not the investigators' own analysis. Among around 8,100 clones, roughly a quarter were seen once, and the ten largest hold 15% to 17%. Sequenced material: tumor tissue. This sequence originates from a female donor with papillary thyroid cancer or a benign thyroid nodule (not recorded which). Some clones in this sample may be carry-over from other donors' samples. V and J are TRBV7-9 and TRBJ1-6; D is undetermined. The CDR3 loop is CASSFDTRTLHF. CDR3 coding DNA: TGTGCCAGCAGCTTTGATACTCGAACCCTCCACTTT.